The T cell receptor (beta chain) described here comes from a study of T cell repertoires in cytomegalovirus infection. Study-wide results and limits: Using cumulative public TCR beta family frequency, the authors identified those who carried CMV together with the relevant HLA. The ex vivo response was dominated by HLA-C-restricted CMV-specific TCR beta clonotypes.

TCRdb re-analysed the reads in MiXCR, keeping a single row per CDR3 protein. The data show 250,000 to 300,000 distinct CDR3 sequences, with under 25% seen just once and around 20% held by the top ten. This clonotype has more than one count but fewer than ten. Its target is unknown. This CDR3 comprises 14 residues. V shed 3 bases and J shed 0 bases, with 6 bases lying between them. Sequencing used cultured PBMCs, obtained from culture after CMV antigen stimulation. This rearrangement joins TRBV12-3 or TRBV12-4 to TRBJ1-3; D gene ambiguous. The receptor comes from a human donor in good health (CMV status not recorded). Some clones in this sample may be carry-over from other donors' samples. CDR3 sequence: CASSFTASGNTIYF. In DNA, the CDR3 is TGTGCCAGCAGTTTTACGGCCTCTGGAAACACCATATATTTT.